This T cell receptor (beta chain) was observed in a study of T cell repertoires in cytomegalovirus infection. Background on the study: From public TCR beta signatures came an indication of both CMV infection and matching HLA type.

Study conclusions and caveats: Pooled public TCR beta family frequency picked out CMV carriers with the relevant HLA. HLA-C-restricted CMV-specific TCR beta clonotypes were dominant in the ex vivo response.

In TCRdb, the reads were re-called with MiXCR into one record per CDR3 protein. The table has just under 550,000 distinct CDR3 sequences, 26% seen once. After removal of 6 bases from V and 4 bases from J, the junction contained 7 bases not matched to a gene. This CDR3 has 15 residues. This clonotype was counted at least ten times. The antigen remains unidentified. Sequencing was performed on PBMCs. The TCR comes from a human donor in good health (CMV status not recorded). Some clones in this sample may be carry-over from other donors' samples. This sequence joins TRBV12-3 or TRBV12-4 and TRBJ2-1; 9 bases fit TRBD2. The CDR3 spells CASSPGTSLYNEQFF. In DNA, the CDR3 is TGTGCCAGCAGCCCCGGGACTAGCCTTTACAATGAGCAGTTCTTC.